The clone carrying this T cell receptor beta chain occurred many times. Antigen unknown. These data come from a study of CD8 T cells in ankylosing spondylitis. A single record per CDR3 protein comes from TCRdb applying MiXCR to the 5' RACE reads. Here the sample spans fewer than 550,000 distinct CDR3 sequences, 5.3% being singletons. Trimming cost V 0 bases and J 6 bases, with 14 bases left between them. The germline V gene has CDR1 ENHRY and CDR2 SYGVKD. This CDR3 comprises 15 residues. Overall study results and limits: Reports say disease-linked clones showed up significantly more in matched ankylosing spondylitis synovial fluid. Typical of ankylosing spondylitis blood, it appeared, was a TCR beta motif of eight highly homologous variants. Disease-linked clones had a CD8+ phenotype and relatively low frequency in peripheral blood.

The sequence was obtained from a male donor with ankylosing spondylitis. The sequenced sample was blood, either unsorted or a sorted T cell fraction (not recorded which). The V and J genes are TRBV10-3 and TRBJ1-2; perhaps TRBD1 as D (5 bases). CDR3: CAISESGTWRNGYTF. The CDR3 DNA reads TGTGCCATCAGTGAGTCAGGGACCTGGAGGAATGGCTACACCTTC.